The source of this TCR beta chain is a study of CD8+CD57+ T cells in acquired aplastic anemia. Across the whole study: The mean DNA yield obtained from sorted CD4+ and CD8+ cells came to around 3 ug. The study, taken as a whole, reports: Overlap between patients and controls comprised just under 30 CD8+ CDR3 sequences. The CD8+ Simpson's diversity of patients and controls was not significantly different.

In the case of this clonotype: What it binds is unknown. One end of the junction does not line up with germline, which may come from a read error.

Germline V gene sequence: CDR1 SNHLY, CDR2 FYNNEI. This CDR3 is 13 amino acids long. According to the study, genomic DNA was the template for TCR beta VDJ and CDR3 profiling. TCRdb reprocessed the reads with MiXCR, giving one entry per CDR3 protein. This sample yields over 200,000 distinct CDR3 sequences, of which over 60% are seen a single time; less than 30% belongs to the top ten. The rearrangement joins TRBV2 to TRBJ2-5; maybe TRBD2 (5 bases). This sequence originates from a human donor in good health. The specimen sequenced was sorted CD4+, CD8+, or CD8+CD57+ T cells (not recorded which) from PBMCs. The CDR3 loop reads CASSEGLGETQYF. CDR3 nucleotide sequence: TGTGCTAGCAGTGAGGGTTTAGGAGAGACCCAGTACTTC.